This section outlines one T cell receptor (beta chain) sequence together with its context. Its specific antigen is unknown. It has no much larger one-base neighbor in the sample; base qualities were not kept. Patients with autoimmune disease history or receiving systemic immunosuppression were excluded from the trial. In every dose cohort, peripheral blood was drawn for TCR sequencing at baseline, cycle 4 day 1, and cycle 7 day 1. Samples came from an open-label, multicenter, first-in-human phase I dose-escalation trial of ivuxolimab. The trial enrolled adults with locally advanced or metastatic head and neck squamous cell, hepatocellular, melanoma or renal cell carcinoma. Before TCR sequencing, CD4+ T cells and CD8+ T cells were sorted from peripheral blood as separate populations. The germline V gene provides CDR1 SGHTA and CDR2 FQGTGA. V and J are truncated by 2 bases and 6 bases respectively, leaving an intervening sequence of 13 bases. The CDR3, from cysteine to phenylalanine, totals 15 residues. This entry keeps only the CDR3 DNA: 45 bases, framed from base 1.

The sample originates from a study of OX40 agonist ivuxolimab in advanced cancers. For context, the study as a whole: The costimulatory receptor OX40 (CD134) was targeted by ivuxolimab, a fully human IgG2 agonistic monoclonal antibody. In the dose-escalation cohort, 70% to 85% of patients were male, and the mean age was around 60 years with a range of about 23 to 79. Partial responses occurred in three dose-escalation patients: two with cutaneous melanoma and one with hepatocellular carcinoma. The paper reports the monotherapy dose-escalation portion (N ≈ 50 patients) of the phase I ivuxolimab trial. The point of sequencing TCRbeta in the periphery was to test whether ivuxolimab changed TCR sequence diversity and drove clonal T-cell expansion. Intravenous ivuxolimab was administered to patients every 2 weeks at six dose levels: 0.01, 0.1, 0.3, 1.5, 3 and 10 mg/kg. Of the approximately 50 dose-escalation patients, hepatocellular carcinoma was present in roughly 19, melanoma in around 15, renal cell carcinoma in 9 and head and neck cancer in 9. Prior anti-PD-1, anti-PD-L1 or anti-CTLA-4 therapy was permitted, and approximately 40% of dose-escalation patients had received checkpoint inhibitors. Here is what the overall study found, with its caveats: Low levels of normalized T-cell clonal expansion were also shown by some nonresponding patients. Clonal expansion of both CD4+ and CD8+ blood T cells was observed from baseline to week 6 at doses 0.1 to 3.0 mg/kg. The antigen specificity of the clonally expanded peripheral T cells was not determined. Partial responders in the 0.1-3.0 mg/kg groups had among the lowest normalized peripheral clonal expansion, especially among CD8+ T cells. After ivuxolimab, CD8+ T cells had more expanded clones than CD4+ T cells on average.

Genomic DNA was extracted from sorted cells for sequencing of the TCRbeta CDR3 region. TCRbeta CDR3 regions were sequenced using the immunoSEQ Assay. The clones in this table, taken by TCRdb from immuneACCESS, are in-frame only. Not every clone is retained; where verified, under half of the shortfall comes from an unresolved V gene, and the cause of the rest is unknown. The sample table holds 30,000 to 45,000 clones, of which around 87% were seen once. Jointly, the top ten make up 32% of the sample. This sequence originates from an adult with an advanced solid tumor such as melanoma, head and neck, liver or kidney cancer. The receptor chain draws on TRBV7-3 and TRBJ2-2, with TRBD1 tentatively as D gene (5 bases match). Source: CD4+ or CD8+ T cells sorted from blood, taken in a trial of the OX40 agonist ivuxolimab. This receptor has the CDR3 CASSLSGPVPGELFF. The nucleotides are TGTGCCAGCAGCTTATCAGGGCCAGTCCCCGGGGAGCTGTTTTTT.